The TCR beta chain described here comes from a study of blood T cell repertoires in COVID-19. Generated by immunoSEQ multiplex PCR, the TCRdb table keeps only in-frame clones and is missing some. The sample has around 98,000 clones; nearly 90% are singletons. Trimming cost V 5 bases and J 5 bases; bases outside gene matches: 2. Looked up from germline, CDR1 is SGHDT and CDR2 is YYEEEE. The CDR3 has 13 residues. V is TRBV5-6 and J is TRBJ1-4; TRBD1 matches at 8 bases. The specimen sequenced was peripheral blood. The clonotype comes from a man between 65 and 79 years old with acute or convalescent COVID-19. CDR3 coding DNA: TGTGCCAGCAGAAGGGACAGGAATGAAAAACTGTTTTTT. Protein: CASRRDRNEKLFF.